Below are 4 T cell receptor beta chains sequenced from a single sample in a study of human T cells and chemical hapten exposure. TCRdb used MiXCR to reprocess the RACE reads, holding one entry per CDR3 protein. The table shows some 180,000 distinct CDR3 sequences, with 20% to 25% occurring only once. Time point in this sample: patch test 1, 2 weeks after DPC sensitization. Described treatment: therapeutic diphenylcyclopropenone sensitization with weekly scalp DPC. The specimen was whole blood, collected in connection with sensitization to the hapten diphenylcyclopropenone (DPC). These receptors were collected from a woman between 50 and 59 years old with alopecia areata. Some clones in this sample may be carry-over from other donors' samples.

V gene TRBV11-2 combines with J gene TRBJ2-7, with 9 bases fitting TRBD1. Trimming at V came to 5 bases and at J to 7 bases, leaving 12 bases not matched to a gene. CDR3 length: 15 amino acids. Germline CDR1 SGHAT, CDR2 FQNNGV. The CDR3 DNA reads as TGTGCCAGCAGCCCCCAGGGACAGGGTTCGGGGGAGCAGTACTTC. Translation gives CASSPQGQGSGEQYF.

This clonotype was seen a few times. V usage is TRBV20-1 and J usage is TRBJ1-1; possible D gene TRBD1, 6 bases. Germline V gene lookup returns CDR1 DFQATT and CDR2 SNEGSKA (reference sequence). V lost 6 bases, J lost 3 bases, and 23 bases lay in between. The CDR3 totals 16 residues. The CDR3 spells CSADGIGGTRDTEAFF. DNA for the CDR3: TGCAGTGCGGATGGGATTGGGGGGACAAGGGACACTGAAGCTTTCTTT.

The table lists this clonotype with a few counts. The chain carries TRBV3-1 and TRBJ2-1, with 11 bases matching TRBD2. V shed 4 bases, J shed 7 bases, and the junction held 9 bases outside the gene matches. This CDR3 spans 16 amino acids. Germline V CDR1 and CDR2: LGHDT, YNNKEL (reference sequence). CDR3 amino acids: CASSRTSGSRRNEQFF. CDR3 bases: TGTGCCAGCAGCCGCACTAGCGGGAGTCGAAGGAATGAGCAGTTCTTC.

The rearrangement uses TRBV24-1 and TRBJ2-3; TRBD2 matches 10 bases. The CDR3 has 17 amino acids. Trimming removed 3 bases from V and 2 bases from J; junction bases left unmatched: 7. Looked up from germline, CDR1 is KGHDR and CDR2 is SFDVKD. This CDR3 is CATSDPPGTSATDTQYF. In DNA form, the CDR3 reads TGTGCCACCAGTGATCCCCCTGGGACTAGCGCCACAGATACGCAGTATTTT.